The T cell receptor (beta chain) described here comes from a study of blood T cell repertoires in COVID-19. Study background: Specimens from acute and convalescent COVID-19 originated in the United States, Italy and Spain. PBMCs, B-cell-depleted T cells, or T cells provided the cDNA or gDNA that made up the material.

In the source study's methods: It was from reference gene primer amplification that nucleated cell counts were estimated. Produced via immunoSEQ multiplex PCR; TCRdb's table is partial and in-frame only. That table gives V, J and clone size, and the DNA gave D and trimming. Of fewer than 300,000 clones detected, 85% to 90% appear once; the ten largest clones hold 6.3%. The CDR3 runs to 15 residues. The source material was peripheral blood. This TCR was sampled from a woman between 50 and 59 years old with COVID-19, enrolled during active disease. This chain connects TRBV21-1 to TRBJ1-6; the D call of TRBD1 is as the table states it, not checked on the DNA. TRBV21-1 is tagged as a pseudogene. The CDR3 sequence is CASSPDRGRNSPLHF. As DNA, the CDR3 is TGTGCCAGCAGCCCCGACAGGGGGCGGAATTCACCCCTCCACTTT.